This record looks at one TCR beta chain sequence and its context. This sample is drawn from a study of cytomegalovirus exposure and HLA in healthy donors. V lost 5 bases to trimming and J lost 5 bases; unmatched junction nucleotides: 7. The CDR3 length is 15 residues. Germline-derived CDR1 and CDR2 are SGHTA and FQGNSA. TCRdb keeps only in-frame clones here, not all; method: immunoSEQ multiplex PCR. Here the sample spans about 150,000 clones, 75% to 90% being singletons. Specimen: PBMCs. The sequence derives from a woman in her thirties in good health and CMV-seropositive. The rearrangement uses TRBV7-2 and TRBJ2-5, with TRBD2 identical over 11 bases. CDR3 nucleotide sequence: TGTGCCAGCAGCCAGATAGCGGGGGGGCCTGAGACCCAGTACTTC. Its translation is CASSQIAGGPETQYF.